This record covers a single T cell receptor beta chain. Its specificity is not known. This specimen belongs to a study of T-cell reconstitution after alpha-beta-depleted transplantation in children. Trimming removed 4 bases from V and 1 base from J, with 10 bases in between. The V gene's germline CDR1 is KGHSH and CDR2 LQKENI. The CDR3 is 14 residues long. Preparation of the TCRbeta library was carried out with unique molecular identifiers. TCRdb re-called the PCR reads with MiXCR, one entry per CDR3 protein. In the table there are around 490,000 distinct CDR3 sequences, approximately 10% of which are singletons. Findings and limits, study-wide: About two months after transplant, alpha-beta T cells reportedly came from several hundred expanded graft clones. Surviving thymic progenitors and recipient T cells were the source of high TCRbeta diversity at day 60 in some patients. After one year, T-cell counts and TCRbeta diversity mostly came from new T cells.

The chain couples TRBV18 to TRBJ1-1; D is ambiguous. This material consisted of PBMCs, mostly from graft donor cells, taken 180 days after TCRalphabeta/CD19-depleted stem cell transplant. The sequence was collected from a female patient aged 2-15 years who had a stem cell transplant for aplastic anemia, so the T cells may come from the graft donor. The CDR3 region is CASSLETPNTEAFF. The CDR3 region has the DNA TGTGCCAGCTCACTCGAGACACCGAACACTGAAGCTTTCTTT.